Below, 14 T cell receptor beta chains from the same sample are listed, as sequenced in a study of blood T cell repertoires in COVID-19. Produced via immunoSEQ multiplex PCR; TCRdb's table is partial and in-frame only. This table has 110,000 or so clones, about 88% appearing once. The sample consisted of peripheral blood. The receptors shown here come from an older woman who had recovered from COVID-19.

The chain recombines TRBV6-2 or TRBV6-3 with TRBJ1-4, with 7 nucleotides matching TRBD1. CDR1 MNHEY and CDR2 SVGEGT come from the germline V gene. The CDR3 runs to 16 residues. Losses at the gene ends were 2 bases for V and 4 bases for J; bases not matched to a gene: 7. This CDR3 is CASSYGRGSGNEKLFF. The DNA for the CDR3 is TGTGCCAGCAGTTACGGCAGGGGGTCGGGTAATGAAAAACTGTTTTTT.

The chain uses TRBV5-1 and TRBJ2-7; tentative D call: TRBD1 (5 bases). Trimming cost V 1 base and J 3 bases, with 8 bases left between them. There are 13 residues in the CDR3. The germline V gene has CDR1 SGHRS and CDR2 YFSETQ. CDR3 DNA sequence: TGCGCCAGCAGCTTGACAGGAATCTACGAGCAGTACTTC. Residues: CASSLTGIYEQYF.

This sequence joins TRBV10-3 and TRBJ2-6; tentative D call: TRBD1 (6 bases). This CDR3 region has 16 residues. Looked up from germline, CDR1 is ENHRY and CDR2 is SYGVKD. V lost 5 bases, J lost 4 bases, and 15 bases lay in between. The CDR3: CAISPRGGSGANVLTF. The CDR3 DNA follows: TGTGCCATCAGTCCTCGTGGGGGCTCCGGGGCCAACGTCCTGACTTTC.

The chain uses TRBV18 and TRBJ2-2; D is possibly TRBD1 (6 bases). V was pared by 8 bases and J by 2 bases, with 18 bases between. This CDR3 has 16 residues. Looked up from germline, CDR1 is KGHSH and CDR2 is LQKENI. This CDR3 is CASQEDGQKNTGELFF. The CDR3 nucleotides are TGTGCCAGCCAAGAGGACGGACAGAAAAACACCGGGGAGCTGTTTTTT.

The sample holds one count of this clone. The chain is built from TRBV9 and TRBJ2-3; 7 positions agree with TRBD2. V trimming: 4 bases; J trimming: 5 bases; junction bases outside the gene matches: 1. The CDR3 extends over 12 amino acids. The germline V gene encodes CDR1 SGDLS and CDR2 YYNGEE. The CDR3 is CASSLAGDTQYF. The CDR3 DNA follows: TGTGCCAGCAGCTTAGCGGGAGATACGCAGTATTTT.

This chain joins TRBV5-1 and TRBJ1-1, with TRBD1 matching 7 bases. The V gene's germline CDR1 is SGHRS and CDR2 YFSETQ. The V and J ends lost 9 bases and 3 bases, in that order; junction bases with no gene match: 8. This CDR3 is built from 13 residues. The CDR3 coding sequence is TGCGCCACCGAGAGACAGGGCGACACTGAAGCTTTCTTT. Translated, it gives CATERQGDTEAFF.

This clone was counted between two and nine times. The chain has TRBV7-8 and TRBJ2-7; 10 bases align to TRBD1. The V gene end was trimmed by 5 bases and the J gene end by 6 bases; junction bases not matched to a gene: 16. The CDR3 is made up of 17 amino acids. Per the germline V gene, CDR1 is SGHVS and CDR2 is FQNEAQ. This CDR3 reads CASSRISDRGFKREQYF. The CDR3 nucleotides are TGTGCCAGCAGCCGAATCTCGGACAGGGGGTTTAAACGCGAGCAGTACTTC.

The gene calls are TRBV4-3 and TRBJ1-6, with 9 bases identical to TRBD1. V lost 0 bases, J lost 0 bases, and 6 bases stayed unmatched. CDR1 LGHNA and CDR2 YSLEER come from the germline V gene. This CDR3 is 19 amino acids long. The CDR3 protein is CASSQDRGQGFSYNSPLHF. In DNA, the CDR3 is TGCGCCAGCAGCCAAGATCGGGGACAGGGTTTCTCCTATAATTCACCCCTCCACTTT.

CDR3: CASSSRLAGGQETQYF. As DNA, the CDR3 is TGTGCCAGCAGTTCCCGACTAGCGGGGGGGCAAGAGACCCAGTACTTC. V is TRBV27 and J is TRBJ2-5, with TRBD2 matching over 14 bases. Per the germline V gene, CDR1 is MNHEY and CDR2 is SMNVEV (reference sequence). V dropped 4 bases and J dropped 2; count of bases not matched to a gene: 3. The CDR3 loop spans 16 amino acids.

The rearrangement joins TRBV5-1 to TRBJ2-3; 7 positions agree with TRBD2. The J segment lost 2 bases and the V segment lost 4 bases, leaving 7 bases of the junction unmatched. Germline CDR1 reads SGHRS; CDR2 reads YFSETQ. The CDR3 is 15 amino acids. Here the CDR3 reads CASSLSGFPTDTQYF. DNA for the CDR3: TGCGCCAGCAGCCTTAGCGGGTTCCCCACAGATACGCAGTATTTT.

V usage is TRBV5-1 and J usage is TRBJ2-5, with a weak D call TRBD2 (6 bases). The V gene lost 8 bases and the J gene lost 4 bases, with 15 bases spanning the gap. The CDR3 loop spans 13 amino acids. CDR1 and CDR2 (germline): SGHRS, YFSETQ. CDR3 region: CASQSGWGETQYF. CDR3 sequence (DNA): TGCGCCAGTCAGAGCGGGTGGGGAGAGACCCAGTACTTC. Full variable domain (missing parts from reference TRBV5-1 and TRBJ2-5): KAGVTQTPRYLIKTRGQQVTLSCSPISGHRSVSWYQQTPGQGLQFLFEYFSETQRNKGNFPGRFSGRQFSNSRSEMNVSTLELGDSALYLCASQSGWGETQYFGPGTRLLVL.

The chain links TRBV6-4 to TRBJ2-5; TRBD2 aligns across 9 bases. V lost 4 bases to trimming and J lost 3 bases; unmatched junction nucleotides: 6. This CDR3 contains 15 residues. The germline V gene encodes CDR1 MRHNA and CDR2 SNTAGT. The CDR3 DNA reads as TGTGCCAGCAGTGGTTGGGCTAGCGGGGAAGAGACCCAGTACTTC. This sequence encodes CASSGWASGEETQYF.

The chain carries TRBV7-8 and TRBJ1-3; no firm D call. Trimming pared 1 base from V and 5 bases from J, leaving 6 bases between. CDR3 length: 13 residues. The germline CDR1 and CDR2 sequences are SGHVS and FQNEAQ. The CDR3 loop reads CASSLGGRNTIYF. The CDR3 DNA follows: TGTGCCAGCAGCTTAGGAGGTCGAAACACCATATATTTT.

Written as DNA, the CDR3 is TGTGCCAGCAGCTTATCGAGTACGAGCAATCAGCCCCAGCATTTT. Amino acid sequence: CASSLSSTSNQPQHF. The chain links TRBV7-2 to TRBJ1-5, with unresolved D. Germline V gene sequence: CDR1 SGHTA, CDR2 FQGNSA. The germline V and J ends were trimmed by 2 bases and 1 base, with 9 bases remaining between them. The CDR3 covers 15 residues.